The text below deals with one T cell receptor beta chain. The antigen is undetermined. The entry originates in a study of T cell responses to AZD1222 COVID-19 vaccine. General study points: The repertoires were collected only after the peak T cell response. Regions 160-218 and 743-854 held dominance among vaccine-associated CD4 TCRs, which spanned spike. The study reported that nearly half of spike-specific TCRs target unmutated variant regions.

Clones were read by immunoSEQ multiplex PCR, and TCRdb kept only the in-frame ones, dropping some. Among 90,000 to 120,000 clones, roughly nine tenths were seen once, and the ten largest hold 2% to 2.5%. V was clipped by 1 base and J by 0 bases; unmatched bases: 12. The CDR3 totals 21 residues. Both about-4-week and about-12-week second-dose recipients were combined. The chain joins TRBV23-1 to TRBJ2-5; the match to TRBD2 covers 15 bases. TRBV23-1 is flagged as an ORF with uncertain function. The sequence derives from an adult who received the AZD1222 COVID-19 vaccine. This specimen was peripheral blood, taken 28 days after the second AZD1222 dose. CDR3 amino acids: CASSQYPNRTSGRVDQETQYF. In DNA form, the CDR3 reads TGCGCCAGCAGTCAATACCCCAACAGGACTAGCGGGAGGGTGGACCAAGAGACCCAGTACTTC.